The 4 T cell receptor beta chains listed next were all sequenced from one sample in a study of cytomegalovirus exposure and HLA in healthy donors. This table comes from immunoSEQ multiplex PCR, and its TCRdb copy is limited to in-frame clones, with some not included. The table has tens of thousands of clones, almost 97% seen once. Sequencing used PBMCs. These receptors all come from a man aged 18 to 29 in good health and CMV-seropositive.

This clone was observed a single time. The rearrangement uses TRBV19 and TRBJ2-1; TRBD2 matches at 9 bases. Trimming at V came to 3 bases and at J to 8 bases, leaving 2 bases not matched to a gene. There are 13 residues in the CDR3. Germline loops: CDR1 LNHDA, CDR2 SQIVND (reference sequence). As DNA, the CDR3 is TGTGCCAGTAGTATGGGACTAGCCTATGAGCAGTTCTTC. Translated, it gives CASSMGLAYEQFF. The whole variable domain, filled in from reference TRBV19 and TRBJ2-1, reads DGGITQSPKYLFRKEGQNVTLSCEQNLNHDAMYWYRQDPGQGLRLIYYSQIVNDFQKGDIAEGYSVSREKKESFPLTVTSAQKNPTAFYLCASSMGLAYEQFFGPGTRLTVL.

The rearrangement joins TRBV19 to TRBJ2-7, with 7 bases matching TRBD2. V lost 5 bases to trimming and J lost 0 bases; unmatched junction nucleotides: 7. The CDR3 runs to 15 residues. CDR1 and CDR2 from the germline V gene are LNHDA and SQIVND (reference sequence). The CDR3 sequence: CASSGLAGHSYEQYF. The CDR3 bases are TGTGCCAGTAGTGGATTAGCGGGCCACTCCTACGAGCAGTACTTC.

This clone was recorded only once. J is TRBJ2-5 and V is TRBV29-1; 11 bases align to TRBD2. Trimming at V came to 2 bases and at J to 5 bases, leaving 7 bases not matched to a gene. The CDR3 contains 15 residues. Germline V lookup: CDR1 SQVTM, CDR2 ANQGSEA. The DNA for the CDR3 is TGCAGCGTTGAAAAACTAGCGGGAGATAGGGAGACCCAGTACTTC. It is translated as CSVEKLAGDRETQYF. The full variable domain, its missing parts supplied by reference TRBV29-1 and TRBJ2-5, is SAVISQKPSRDICQRGTSLTIQCQVDSQVTMMFWYRQQPGQSLTLIATANQGSEATYESGFVIDKFPISRPNLTFSTLTVSNMSPEDSSIYLCSVEKLAGDRETQYFGPGTRLLVL.

The gene calls are TRBV7-2 and TRBJ2-1, with D perhaps assigned TRBD1 or TRBD2 (6 bases each). Between the trimmed V and J ends, which lost 5 bases and 4 bases, there was a span of 15 bases. The CDR3 extends over 15 amino acids. CDR1 and CDR2 from the germline V gene are SGHTA and FQGNSA. The CDR3 is CASSLGGQHYNEQFF. Here the CDR3 DNA reads TGTGCCAGCAGCCTAGGGGGGCAACATTACAATGAGCAGTTCTTC.